The clone carrying this T cell receptor (beta chain) was observed once. This record belongs to a study of OX40 agonist ivuxolimab in advanced cancers. V lost 10 bases to trimming and J lost 5 bases; unmatched junction nucleotides: 8. The CDR3 contains 13 residues. The germline CDR1 and CDR2 sequences are ENHRY and SYGVKD. This table comes from immunoSEQ multiplex PCR, and its TCRdb copy is limited to in-frame clones, with some not included. Among about 69,000 clones listed, around 87% were seen once. The TCR sequence derives from an adult with an advanced solid tumor such as melanoma, head and neck, liver or kidney cancer. V gene TRBV10-3 combines with J gene TRBJ1-5; TRBD1 aligns across 7 bases. The sequencing used CD4+ or CD8+ T cells sorted from blood, collected in a trial of the OX40 agonist ivuxolimab. CDR3 region: CASAGTADQPQHF. As DNA, the CDR3 is TGTGCCAGCGCCGGGACAGCGGATCAGCCCCAGCATTTT.